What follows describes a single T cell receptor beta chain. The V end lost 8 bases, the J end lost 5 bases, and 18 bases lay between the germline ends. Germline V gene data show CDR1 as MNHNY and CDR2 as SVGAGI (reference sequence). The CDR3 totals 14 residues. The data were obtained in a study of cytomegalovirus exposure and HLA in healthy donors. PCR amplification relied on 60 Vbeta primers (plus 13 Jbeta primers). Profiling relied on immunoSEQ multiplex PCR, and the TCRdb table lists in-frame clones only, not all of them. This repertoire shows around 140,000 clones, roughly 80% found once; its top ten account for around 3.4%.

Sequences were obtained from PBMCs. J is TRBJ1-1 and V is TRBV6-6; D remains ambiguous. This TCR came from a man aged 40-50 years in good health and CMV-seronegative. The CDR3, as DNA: TGTGCCAGCGACCAGGTCCCGGGAGGAACTGAAGCTTTCTTT. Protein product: CASDQVPGGTEAFF.